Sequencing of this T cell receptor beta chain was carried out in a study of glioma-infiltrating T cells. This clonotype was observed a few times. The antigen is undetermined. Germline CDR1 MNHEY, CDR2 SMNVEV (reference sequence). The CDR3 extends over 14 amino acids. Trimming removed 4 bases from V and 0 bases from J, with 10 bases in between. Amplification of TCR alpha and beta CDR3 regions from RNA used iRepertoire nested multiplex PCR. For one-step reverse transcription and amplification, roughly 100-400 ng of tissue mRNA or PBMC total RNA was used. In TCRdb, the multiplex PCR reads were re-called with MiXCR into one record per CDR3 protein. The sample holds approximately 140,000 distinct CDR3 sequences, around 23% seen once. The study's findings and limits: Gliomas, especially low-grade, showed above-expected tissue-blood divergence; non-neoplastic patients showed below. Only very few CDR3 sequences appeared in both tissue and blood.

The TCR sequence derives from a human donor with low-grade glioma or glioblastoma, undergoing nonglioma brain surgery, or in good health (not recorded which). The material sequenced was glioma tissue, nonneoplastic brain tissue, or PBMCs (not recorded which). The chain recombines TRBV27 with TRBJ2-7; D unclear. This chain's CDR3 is CASSYKRSSYEQYV. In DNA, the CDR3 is TGTGCCAGCAGTTACAAGAGGAGCTCCTACGAGCAGTACGTC.